This is a list of T cell receptor beta chains from one sample in a study of naive and memory T cell subsets. TCRdb used MiXCR to reprocess the UMI-ligation and nested PCR reads, holding one entry per CDR3 protein. The data show 130,000 to 150,000 distinct CDR3 sequences, 15% to 20% seen once. The sequencing input was naive CD4+ T cells from blood. These TCRs come from a human donor in good health. Both conserved end residues are part of each CDR3. Fields, in order: D gene, clone size, J gene, V gene, CDR3 DNA, CDR3 protein. The D gene is left open where the match is weak. Clone size, where shown, is once, few, many, or a class for clones that have expanded.

d_call: .
clone_size: few
j_call: TRBJ1-1
v_call: TRBV10-3
cdr3_nt: TGTGCCATCAGTGGGCGGCTCCTGAACACTGAAGCTTTCTTT
cdr3_aa: CAISGRLLNTEAFF

d_call: .
clone_size: .
j_call: TRBJ2-7
v_call: TRBV5-1
cdr3_nt: TGCGCCAGCAGCTTGGAGGGCGACGAGCAGCACTTC
cdr3_aa: CASSLEGDEQHF

d_call: TRBD2
clone_size: many
j_call: TRBJ2-1
v_call: TRBV5-4
cdr3_nt: TGCGCCAGCAGCTTGACTAGCGGATCCTACAATGAGCAGTTCTTC
cdr3_aa: CASSLTSGSYNEQFF

d_call: TRBD1
clone_size: .
j_call: TRBJ2-7
v_call: TRBV9
cdr3_nt: TGTGCCAGCAGCGCCGGACAGGGTATCGAATCTCTCTACGAGCAGTACTTC
cdr3_aa: CASSAGQGIESLYEQYF

d_call: TRBD1
clone_size: few
j_call: TRBJ2-7
v_call: TRBV7-2
cdr3_nt: TGTGCCACCGGGGACAGAAAGGGCGAGCAGTACTTC
cdr3_aa: CATGDRKGEQYF

d_call: .
clone_size: .
j_call: TRBJ1-4
v_call: TRBV3-1
cdr3_nt: TGTGCCAGCAGCCGCCCAGAGGGTGAAAAACTGTTTTTT
cdr3_aa: CASSRPEGEKLFF

d_call: .
clone_size: many
j_call: TRBJ2-3
v_call: TRBV9
cdr3_nt: TGTGCCAGCAGCGTAGTCGGCGGGTCCCCAGATACGCAGTATTTT
cdr3_aa: CASSVVGGSPDTQYF

d_call: .
clone_size: few
j_call: TRBJ2-7
v_call: TRBV27
cdr3_nt: TGTGCCAGCAGTTATGGTCGTATTACCTCCTACGAGCAGTACTTC
cdr3_aa: CASSYGRITSYEQYF

d_call: .
clone_size: few
j_call: TRBJ1-3
v_call: TRBV3-1
cdr3_nt: TGTGCCAGCAGCCAAACAGGTTCGGGTGGAAACACCATATATTTT
cdr3_aa: CASSQTGSGGNTIYF

d_call: TRBD1
clone_size: .
j_call: TRBJ2-2
v_call: TRBV18
cdr3_nt: TGTGCCAGCTCAACGACAGGGGGCCTCGGCACCGGGGAGCTGTTTTTT
cdr3_aa: CASSTTGGLGTGELFF

d_call: TRBD2
clone_size: few
j_call: TRBJ2-2
v_call: TRBV7-8
cdr3_nt: TGTGCCAGCAGCGAGACTCTAGCGGGAGGCCCCCCAACCGGGGAGCTGTTTTTT
cdr3_aa: CASSETLAGGPPTGELFF

d_call: .
clone_size: .
j_call: TRBJ1-2
v_call: TRBV14
cdr3_nt: TGTGCCAGCAGCCCCTTTACCGGGACGGACTATGGCTACACCTTC
cdr3_aa: CASSPFTGTDYGYTF

d_call: .
clone_size: few
j_call: TRBJ2-7
v_call: TRBV12-3/TRBV12-4
cdr3_nt: TGTGCCAGCAGTTGGGGGTCCTACGAGCAGTACTTC
cdr3_aa: CASSWGSYEQYF

d_call: .
clone_size: .
j_call: TRBJ1-4
v_call: TRBV7-2
cdr3_nt: TGTGCCAGCAGCGCCCGACCGGGAAGCTTAACTAATGAAAAACTGTTTTTT
cdr3_aa: CASSARPGSLTNEKLFF

d_call: .
clone_size: few
j_call: TRBJ1-2
v_call: TRBV18
cdr3_nt: TGTGCCAGCTCCCCCGGACGGCTGATGGAAGGCTACACCTTC
cdr3_aa: CASSPGRLMEGYTF

d_call: .
clone_size: .
j_call: TRBJ1-4
v_call: TRBV19
cdr3_nt: TGTGCCAGCCCAATGGGCCCGGGACACCGGGCAGGCGATGAAAAACTGTTTTTT
cdr3_aa: CASPMGPGHRAGDEKLFF

d_call: TRBD2
clone_size: .
j_call: TRBJ2-2
v_call: TRBV28
cdr3_nt: TGTGCCAGCAGTTCCCCGGGACTAGCGGGAGGAGGGGAGCTGTTTTTT
cdr3_aa: CASSSPGLAGGGELFF

d_call: TRBD1
clone_size: .
j_call: TRBJ2-1
v_call: TRBV6-5
cdr3_nt: TGTGCCAGCAGTTACTCGGGGGACAGGCCTCATGAGCAGTTCTTC
cdr3_aa: CASSYSGDRPHEQFF

d_call: TRBD2
clone_size: .
j_call: TRBJ2-7
v_call: TRBV20-1
cdr3_nt: TGCAGTGCTAGTTCGCCCAGGACTAGCGGGAGTGTAATTCTCCACGAGCAGTACTTC
cdr3_aa: CSASSPRTSGSVILHEQYF

d_call: TRBD2
clone_size: few
j_call: TRBJ2-7
v_call: TRBV9
cdr3_nt: TGTCCCAGCAGCTCCCATGGTGGGACTAGCGCTTCCTACGAGCAGTACTTC
cdr3_aa: CPSSSHGGTSASYEQYF

d_call: TRBD2
clone_size: once
j_call: TRBJ2-1
v_call: TRBV4-1
cdr3_nt: TGCGCCAGCAGCGTACAAACTAGCGGGAAAGGTTACAATGAGCAGTTCTTC
cdr3_aa: CASSVQTSGKGYNEQFF

d_call: TRBD2
clone_size: .
j_call: TRBJ2-1
v_call: TRBV20-1
cdr3_nt: TGCAGTGCTATGGAGACTAGCGGGAGTCTGGATGAGCAGTTCTTC
cdr3_aa: CSAMETSGSLDEQFF

d_call: .
clone_size: .
j_call: TRBJ2-6
v_call: TRBV6-5
cdr3_nt: TGTGCCAGCGGGACTACAGGGAGCCGACGTAGCGCTGGGGCCAACGTCCTGACTTTC
cdr3_aa: CASGTTGSRRSAGANVLTF

d_call: TRBD1
clone_size: few
j_call: TRBJ2-1
v_call: TRBV18
cdr3_nt: TGTGCCAGCTCACCCGGACAGGTCTCCTCCTACAATGAGCAGTTCTTC
cdr3_aa: CASSPGQVSSYNEQFF

d_call: TRBD2
clone_size: .
j_call: TRBJ2-5
v_call: TRBV11-2
cdr3_nt: TGTGCCAGCAGCTTCCCCGTGGGAGGGCCAATGGAGACCCAGTACTTC
cdr3_aa: CASSFPVGGPMETQYF

d_call: TRBD1
clone_size: many
j_call: TRBJ2-7
v_call: TRBV7-2
cdr3_nt: TGTGCCAGCAGCTTAGCCCCCGGACAGGTCTACGAGCAGTACTTC
cdr3_aa: CASSLAPGQVYEQYF

d_call: TRBD1
clone_size: few
j_call: TRBJ2-1
v_call: TRBV5-4
cdr3_nt: TGTGCCAGCAGTTTCGACAGGGTAACGGGCAATGAGCAGTTCTTC
cdr3_aa: CASSFDRVTGNEQFF

d_call: TRBD1
clone_size: .
j_call: TRBJ1-1
v_call: TRBV20-1
cdr3_nt: TGCAGTGCTAGGGGACAGTGGGACACTGAAGCTTTCTTT
cdr3_aa: CSARGQWDTEAFF